Listed here are 12 T cell receptor beta chains from one sample, sequenced in a study of blood T cells in healthy people across ages (dated by TCRdb to the mid-2010s). The protocol used for the library was 5' RACE. The instrument given in TCRdb is Illumina HiSeq 2500. The second PCR ran for roughly 7 to 11 cycles and used a J-beta primer mix along with a sample-barcoded 5' primer. The public reads were run again by TCRdb, first through fastp at Q25 and then through MiXCR, and only productive beta chains were kept. Rows with one shared CDR3 protein collapse into an entry with the most common genes and DNA. For this sample the table gives hundreds of thousands of distinct CDR3 sequences, of which roughly 32% were detected only once. 15% of the sample is taken by the ten largest. The sample taken for sequencing was blood. The receptors come from a woman older than 75 in good health. Donor details come from another sample of the same person, matched by shared clones.

At least ten counts were recorded for this clonotype. This chain links TRBV29-1 with TRBJ2-7, with 7 bases aligning to TRBD1. Germline V gene lookup returns CDR1 SQVTM and CDR2 ANQGSEA. This CDR3 spans 11 amino acids. J gave up 6 bases and V 7 bases, and 6 bases lay outside the gene matches. This CDR3 reads CSGRQGSEQYF. DNA of the CDR3: TGCAGCGGTAGACAGGGAAGCGAGCAGTACTTC.

With regard to this clonotype: The junction shows a germline mismatch at one end, possibly a read error. The rearrangement uses TRBV4-2 and TRBJ1-2; 11 nucleotides line up with TRBD1. CDR3 length: 18 amino acids. Germline V CDR1 and CDR2: LGHNA, YNFKEQ. CDR3 sequence reads: CASSQDTFFPGQGAGYTF. The CDR3 bases are TGTGCCAGTAGCCAAGACACTTTTTTTCCAGGACAGGGGGCTGGCTACACCTTC.

This rearrangement joins TRBV20-1 to TRBJ2-5; TRBD2 matches at 8 bases. Germline CDR1 is DFQATT and CDR2 is SNEGSKA (reference sequence). V lost 6 bases and J lost 11; bases outside the gene matches: 17. The CDR3 has 14 amino acids. The CDR3 coding sequence is TGCAGTGCCATGACTAGCGAGGAGTGGGATGAGCAGTACTTC. Its translation is CSAMTSEEWDEQYF.

This clonotype was picked up a small number of times. The CDR3 here is CASSSSGTEGEQYF. The CDR3, as DNA: TGTGCCAGCAGTTCCAGCGGGACCGAGGGTGAGCAGTACTTC. The chain recombines TRBV6-2 or TRBV6-3 with TRBJ2-7, with 7 bases aligning to TRBD2. The CDR3 has 14 residues. Trimming took 4 bases from V and 7 from J; bases not matched to a gene: 10. The germline V gene has CDR1 MNHEY and CDR2 SVGEGT.

The chain couples TRBV12-3 or TRBV12-4 to TRBJ2-3; D is unresolved. The CDR3 consists of 14 residues. V was clipped by 0 bases and J by 4 bases, with 8 bases between them. CDR3 coding DNA: TGTGCCAGCAGTTTAGCCCCCAAGGCAGATACGCAGTATTTT. Residues: CASSLAPKADTQYF.

This clonotype was detected once. The junction departs from germline at one end; a sequencing error may be responsible. V gene TRBV20-1 combines with J gene TRBJ1-1; D ambiguous. The germline gives CDR1 DFQATT, CDR2 SNEGSKA (reference sequence). The CDR3 spans 18 residues. The CDR3 DNA reads as TGCAGTGTTAGAGTAAAGTCCGAGGGTAGGGCTCTGGGCACTGAAGCTTTCTTT. Amino acid sequence: CSVRVKSEGRALGTEAFF.

About this clonotype: A junction boundary mismatches the germline segment, possibly from a read error. The chain recombines TRBV5-1 with TRBJ1-5, with 9 bases aligning to TRBD1. Germline V gene data show CDR1 as SGHRS and CDR2 as YFSETQ. This CDR3 has 15 residues. The CDR3 sequence is CANSLAGQGGQPQHF. The CDR3 bases are TGCGCCAACAGCTTGGCGGGACAGGGAGGGCAGCCCCAGCATTTT.

This clonotype was seen at least ten times. The CDR3 here is CASSAPGTAQETQYF. The CDR3 DNA reads as TGTGCCAGCAGTGCCCCCGGGACAGCACAAGAGACCCAGTACTTC. This chain links TRBV6-1 with TRBJ2-5, with 7 bases identical to TRBD1. J was trimmed by 2 bases and V by 4 bases; bases with no gene match: 7. Germline V gene data show CDR1 as MNHNS and CDR2 as SASEGT. The CDR3 is 15 residues long.

This clonotype was observed at least ten times. The rearrangement links TRBV20-1 to TRBJ2-7; tentative D call: TRBD2 (5 bases). The CDR3 spans 14 residues. V was trimmed by 3 bases and J by 5 bases, leaving 17 bases between them. Germline loops: CDR1 DFQATT, CDR2 SNEGSKA (reference sequence). The CDR3 coding sequence is TGCAGTGCTAGTCATCCCGGGGATCGAGACGAGCAGTACTTC. Protein: CSASHPGDRDEQYF.

This clonotype has ten or more counts. This sequence joins TRBV5-1 and TRBJ2-7; a possible D gene is TRBD1 (7 bases). Trimming pared 4 bases from V and 2 bases from J, leaving 16 bases between. CDR3 length: 15 amino acids. Germline lookup yields CDR1 SGHRS and CDR2 YFSETQ. CDR3 sequence: CASSPGGQLAYEQYF. DNA of the CDR3: TGCGCCAGCAGCCCCGGGGGACAGTTAGCCTACGAGCAGTACTTC.

The chain combines TRBV11-1 with TRBJ1-6, with 8 bases identical to TRBD1. Germline trimming cut 3 bases from V and 10 bases from J; bases unmatched to any gene: 8. CDR3 size: 15 residues. Germline assignment: CDR1 SGHAT and CDR2 FQDESV (reference sequence). The CDR3, as DNA: TGTGCCAGCAGCTTCCGCGGGACAGGAGGATCACCCCTCCACTTT. Amino acid sequence: CASSFRGTGGSPLHF.

This clonotype was seen repeatedly, ten times or more. The chain uses TRBV7-3 and TRBJ2-7; tentatively, D is TRBD1 or TRBD2 (5 bases each). This CDR3 has 16 residues. Trimming shortened V by 5 bases and J by 5 bases, and 22 bases separated the two germline ends. Looked up from germline, CDR1 is SGHTA and CDR2 is FQGTGA. The CDR3 reads CASSLGTAEEFDEQYF. Here the CDR3 DNA reads TGTGCCAGCAGCCTAGGGACGGCGGAGGAATTTGACGAGCAGTACTTC.